This entry is about one T cell receptor beta chain. Its matching antigen is unknown. This sample is drawn from a study of shared clonotypes between healthy human individuals. Repertoires were generated with immunoSEQ multiplex PCR, while TCRdb's copy carries only in-frame clones and drops some. The data contain roughly 490,000 clones, 60% to 85% of them singletons. The germline V gene has CDR1 KGHSH and CDR2 LQKENI. V lost 4 bases, J lost 3 bases, and 4 bases stayed unmatched. The CDR3 has 14 residues. Study conclusions and caveats: Sequencing depth was expected to influence donor clonotype sharing. Only blood samples were collected, and tissue repertoires likely differ.

Sequences were obtained from PBMCs. The TCR comes from a woman in her thirties or forties in good health. Some clones in this sample may be carry-over from other donors' samples. The V call is TRBV18, the J call TRBJ2-3, with 7 bases identical to TRBD1. CDR3 DNA: TGTGCCAGCTCACAAGGGACAGAAACAGATACGCAGTATTTT. Amino acid sequence: CASSQGTETDTQYF.